Below, 23 T cell receptor beta chains from the same sample are listed, as sequenced in a study of OX40 agonist ivuxolimab in advanced cancers. Profiling relied on immunoSEQ multiplex PCR, and the TCRdb table lists in-frame clones only, not all of them. Of tens of thousands of clones detected, 70% to 80% appear once; the ten largest clones hold 1.5% to 2%. The sample was CD4+ or CD8+ T cells sorted from blood, taken in a trial of the OX40 agonist ivuxolimab. These receptors were obtained from an adult with an advanced solid tumor such as melanoma, head and neck, liver or kidney cancer.

The J gene is TRBJ1-5, the V gene TRBV6-5; D is uncertain. Trimming stripped 0 bases from V and 4 bases from J, with 4 bases between. This CDR3 has 13 amino acids. The germline V gene has CDR1 MNHEY and CDR2 SVGAGI. The CDR3 DNA is TGTGCCAGCAGTTACTCTTGGAATCAGCCCCAGCATTTT. Translated, it gives CASSYSWNQPQHF.

J is TRBJ2-1 and V is TRBV7-9; D possibly corresponds to TRBD1 (5 bases). The CDR3 is 14 amino acids. Per the germline V gene, CDR1 is SEHNR and CDR2 is FQNEAQ (reference sequence). Trimming stripped 0 bases from V and 3 bases from J, with 6 bases between. CDR3 amino acids: CASSLAQGYNEQFF. The CDR3, as DNA: TGTGCCAGCAGCTTAGCCCAGGGCTACAATGAGCAGTTCTTC.

This rearrangement joins TRBV11-2 to TRBJ2-4; D is unclear. The CDR3 sequence is 13 residues long. The V and J ends lost 5 bases and 4 bases respectively, with 9 bases between them. Germline CDR1 SGHAT, CDR2 FQNNGV. CDR3 protein: CASSVSSKNIQYF. DNA of the CDR3: TGTGCCAGCAGCGTTAGCAGTAAAAACATTCAGTACTTC.

The CDR3 region is CASNGQLGWYF. Written as DNA, the CDR3 is TGTGCCAGCAATGGACAGCTGGGGTGGTACTTC. V usage is TRBV6-5 and J usage is TRBJ2-4, with TRBD1 as a possible D gene (6 bases). The CDR3 spans 11 residues. V shed 7 bases and J shed 15 bases, with 16 bases lying between them. Germline CDR1 MNHEY, CDR2 SVGAGI.

This clone is a singleton in its sample. V and J are TRBV5-5 and TRBJ2-7; a possible D gene is TRBD2 (7 bases). V dropped 5 bases and J dropped 3 bases, with 18 bases sitting between them. The length of the CDR3 is 15 residues. CDR1 SGHKS and CDR2 YYEKEE come from the germline V gene (reference sequence). This CDR3 reads CASSQGRDKFYEQYF. CDR3 DNA: TGTGCCAGCAGTCAGGGGAGGGACAAGTTCTACGAGCAGTACTTC.

Only a few counts were recorded for this clone. The chain has TRBV19 and TRBJ2-7; D might be TRBD1 or TRBD2, each matching 5 bases. The CDR3 runs to 15 residues. V lost 2 bases and J 1 base, leaving 12 bases between the germline ends. Looked up from germline, CDR1 is LNHDA and CDR2 is SQIVND (reference sequence). CDR3 amino acids: CASSIRRGRSYEQYF. The CDR3 DNA reads as TGTGCCAGTAGTATAAGAAGGGGACGGTCCTACGAGCAGTACTTC.

V is TRBV25-1 and J is TRBJ1-2, with TRBD1 as a possible D gene (5 bases). The germline CDR1 and CDR2 sequences are MGHDK and SYGVNS. Trimming cost V 3 bases and J 2 bases, with 13 bases left between them. The CDR3 has 15 residues. The CDR3: CASSDQRAGNYGYTF. CDR3 nucleotides: TGTGCCAGCAGTGACCAGCGGGCAGGGAACTATGGCTACACCTTC.

In DNA, the CDR3 is TGCGCCAGCAGCTCGGGGGAGCTTAACACAGATACGCAGTATTTT. This encodes CASSSGELNTDTQYF. The chain joins TRBV5-1 to TRBJ2-3; TRBD2 might be the D (6 bases). The CDR3 has 15 amino acids. The germline CDR1 and CDR2 sequences are SGHRS and YFSETQ. The V end was cut by 3 bases, the J end by 2 bases, with 13 bases between.

The chain is built from TRBV18 and TRBJ1-3, with unresolved D. Germline V gene sequence: CDR1 KGHSH, CDR2 LQKENI. The CDR3 sequence is 15 residues long. Trimming removed 3 bases from V and 0 bases from J, with 9 bases in between. The CDR3 region has the DNA TGTGCCAGCTCACCCGAGACTTCCTCTGGAAACACCATATATTTT. It yields the protein CASSPETSSGNTIYF. The variable domain in full, with the rest retrieved from reference TRBV18 and TRBJ1-3, is NAGVMQNPRHLVRRRGQEARLRCSPMKGHSHVYWYRQLPEEGLKFMVYLQKENIIDESGMPKERFSAEFPKEGPSILRIQQVVRGDSAAYFCASSPETSSGNTIYFGEGSWLTVV.

The chain combines TRBV6-5 with TRBJ2-7, with TRBD1 matching 9 bases. The CDR3 extends over 13 amino acids. The junction had 3 bases not matched to a gene; V was cut back by 6 bases and J by 3 bases. In germline, CDR1 is MNHEY, CDR2 SVGAGI. CDR3 residues: CASRRQGGYEQYF. Written as DNA, the CDR3 is TGTGCCAGCAGGCGACAGGGGGGCTACGAGCAGTACTTC.

This chain uses TRBV11-2 with TRBJ2-2; D tentatively fits TRBD1 or TRBD2 (7 bases each). The CDR3 runs 15 residues. The V end was cut by 10 bases, the J end by 1 base, with 16 bases between. In germline, CDR1 is SGHAT, CDR2 FQNNGV. The CDR3 reads CATAGGALNTGELFF. CDR3 nucleotide sequence: TGTGCCACCGCAGGGGGGGCCCTGAACACCGGGGAGCTGTTTTTT.

The chain joins TRBV4-3 to TRBJ2-5; TRBD2 aligns across 12 bases. Germline values: CDR1 LGHNA, CDR2 YSLEER. Trimming removed 3 bases from V and 5 bases from J; junction bases left unmatched: 1. The CDR3 runs 14 residues. The CDR3 is CASSQTSGGETQYF. For the CDR3, the DNA is TGCGCCAGCAGCCAGACTAGCGGGGGTGAGACCCAGTACTTC.

In regard to this clone: A read error may account for a junction end that differs from germline. This chain uses TRBV15 with TRBJ2-5; 7 bases align to TRBD1. This CDR3 has 15 residues. The germline V gene has CDR1 LNHNV and CDR2 YYDKDF (reference sequence). The CDR3 DNA reads as TGTGCCACCAGCAGAGAACACAGGGGTGGCGAGACCCAGCACTTC. This translates into CATSREHRGGETQHF.

V usage is TRBV18 and J usage is TRBJ2-2; 8 bases are shared with TRBD1. The V gene's germline CDR1 is KGHSH and CDR2 LQKENI. The CDR3 extends over 16 amino acids. V lost 5 bases to trimming and J lost 0 bases; unmatched junction nucleotides: 5. The CDR3 spells CASSEGTGSNTGELFF. The CDR3 coding sequence is TGTGCCAGCTCAGAAGGGACAGGCTCGAACACCGGGGAGCTGTTTTTT.

The chain recombines TRBV6-4 with TRBJ2-1, with a possible D match to TRBD2 (6 bases). In germline, CDR1 is MRHNA, CDR2 SNTAGT. Trimming shortened V by 5 bases and J by 0 bases, and 11 bases separated the two germline ends. The CDR3 has 15 residues. Here the CDR3 reads CASSLYGSSYNEQFF. The CDR3 coding sequence is TGTGCCAGCAGTTTGTACGGGAGCTCCTACAATGAGCAGTTCTTC.

CDR3 coding DNA: TGTGCCTGGAGTAGACTCGGGGCAGGCACCCAAGAGACCCAGTACTTC. Translating it yields CAWSRLGAGTQETQYF. The gene calls are TRBV30 and TRBJ2-5; either TRBD1 or TRBD2 may fit D (5 bases each). V lost 2 bases and J lost 1, with 17 bases in between. CDR1 is GTSNPN and CDR2 is SVGIG in the germline V gene (reference sequence). The CDR3 has 16 residues.

The chain combines TRBV7-9 with TRBJ2-5; 8 bases map to TRBD1. The DNA end favors TRBJ2-7, so the J call may be wrong. Germline V gene lookup returns CDR1 SEHNR and CDR2 FQNEAQ (reference sequence). The CDR3 sequence is 14 residues long. The CDR3: CASSPHPGQDEQYF. CDR3 sequence (DNA): TGTGCCAGCAGCCCTCACCCGGGACAGGACGAGCAGTACTTC.

The genes are TRBV11-2 and TRBJ2-5, with 8 bases identical to TRBD1. The CDR3 spans 15 residues. V gave up 2 bases and J gave up 4 bases; unmatched junction bases: 6. The germline V gene encodes CDR1 SGHAT and CDR2 FQNNGV. The DNA for the CDR3 is TGTGCCAGCAGCTTAACCCAGGGGGCGAGAGAGACCCAGTACTTC. Translated, it gives CASSLTQGARETQYF.

The V gene is TRBV14, the J gene TRBJ2-7; D possibly uses TRBD1 or TRBD2 (5 bases each). Between the trimmed V and J ends, which lost 3 bases and 8 bases, there was a span of 17 bases. This CDR3 has 14 residues. Germline lookup yields CDR1 SGHDN and CDR2 FVKESK. The CDR3 nucleotides are TGTGCCAGCAGCCAGGACCGGGACCGCCGACAGCAGTACTTC. Its translation is CASSQDRDRRQQYF.

This clone was detected a few times. This rearrangement joins TRBV5-1 to TRBJ1-1; TRBD1 agrees at 7 bases. Germline V gene sequence: CDR1 SGHRS, CDR2 YFSETQ. CDR3 length: 14 amino acids. The V gene end was trimmed by 2 bases and the J gene end by 4 bases; junction bases not matched to a gene: 5. For the CDR3, the DNA is TGCGCCAGCAGCTTAGAGGGGGCTCGCACTGAAGCTTTCTTT. This codes for CASSLEGARTEAFF.

V is TRBV6-1 and J is TRBJ1-5, with a tentative D call TRBD1 (6 bases). The germline V gene encodes CDR1 MNHNS and CDR2 SASEGT. This CDR3 spans 16 amino acids. Trimming shortened V by 3 bases and J by 2 bases, and 14 bases separated the two germline ends. CDR3 sequence reads: CASSDLMGAGNQPQHF. In nucleotides, the CDR3 is TGTGCCAGCAGTGACCTCATGGGGGCCGGCAATCAGCCCCAGCATTTT.

Only a few counts were recorded for this clone. The chain joins TRBV5-4 to TRBJ1-2; D not resolved. The CDR3 is made up of 13 amino acids. The V end lost 0 bases, the J end lost 7 bases, and 10 bases lay between the germline ends. CDR1 and CDR2 from the germline V gene are SGHNT and YYREEE (reference sequence). The CDR3 loop reads CASSLALGSGYTF. The CDR3 DNA sequence: TGTGCCAGCAGCTTGGCCCTTGGGAGTGGCTACACCTTC.

The CDR3 sequence is CASSQDLGTGDYEQYF. DNA of the CDR3: TGTGCCAGCAGCCAAGATTTAGGCACGGGAGATTACGAGCAGTACTTC. The chain couples TRBV4-2 to TRBJ2-7, with D possibly matching TRBD2 (6 bases). CDR3 length: 16 residues. The germline V gene has CDR1 LGHNA and CDR2 YNFKEQ. V lost 0 bases and J lost 4, with 16 bases in between.